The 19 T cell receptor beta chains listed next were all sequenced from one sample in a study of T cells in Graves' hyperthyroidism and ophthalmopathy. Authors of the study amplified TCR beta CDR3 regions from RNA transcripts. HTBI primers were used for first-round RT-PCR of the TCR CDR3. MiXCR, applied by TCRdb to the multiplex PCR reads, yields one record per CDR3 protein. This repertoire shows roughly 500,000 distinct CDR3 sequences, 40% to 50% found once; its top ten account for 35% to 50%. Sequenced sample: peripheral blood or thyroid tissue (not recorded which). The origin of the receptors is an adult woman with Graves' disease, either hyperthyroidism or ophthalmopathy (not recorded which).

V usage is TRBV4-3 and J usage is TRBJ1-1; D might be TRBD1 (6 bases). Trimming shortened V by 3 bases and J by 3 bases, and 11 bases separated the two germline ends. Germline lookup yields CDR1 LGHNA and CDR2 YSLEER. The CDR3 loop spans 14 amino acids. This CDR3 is CASSQMGADTEAFF. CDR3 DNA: TGCGCCAGCAGCCAGATGGGGGCGGACACTGAAGCTTTCTTT.

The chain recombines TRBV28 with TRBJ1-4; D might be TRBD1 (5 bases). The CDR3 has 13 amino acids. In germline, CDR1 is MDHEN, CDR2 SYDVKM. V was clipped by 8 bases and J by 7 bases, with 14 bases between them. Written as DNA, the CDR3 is TGTGCCAGCGTGTTGGGGGGATCTGAAAAACTGTTTTTT. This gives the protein CASVLGGSEKLFF.

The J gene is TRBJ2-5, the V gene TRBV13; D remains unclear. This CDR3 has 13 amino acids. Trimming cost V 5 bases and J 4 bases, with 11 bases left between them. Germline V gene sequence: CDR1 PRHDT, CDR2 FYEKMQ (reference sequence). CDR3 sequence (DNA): TGTGCCAGCAGCCAAAACGGGCGAGAGACCCAGTACTTC. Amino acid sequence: CASSQNGRETQYF. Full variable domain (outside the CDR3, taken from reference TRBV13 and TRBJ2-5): AAGVIQSPRHLIKEKRETATLKCYPIPRHDTVYWYQQGPGQDPQFLISFYEKMQSDKGSIPDRFSAQQFSDYHSELNMSSLELGDSALYFCASSQNGRETQYFGPGTRLLVL.

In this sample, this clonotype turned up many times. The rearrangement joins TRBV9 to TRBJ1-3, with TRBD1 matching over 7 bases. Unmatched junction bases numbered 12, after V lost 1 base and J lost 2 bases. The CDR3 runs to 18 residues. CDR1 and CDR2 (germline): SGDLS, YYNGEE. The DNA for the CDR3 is TGTGCCAGCAGCGTAACCCCCCCCCGACAGGGCGCTGGAAACACCATATATTTT. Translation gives CASSVTPPRQGAGNTIYF.

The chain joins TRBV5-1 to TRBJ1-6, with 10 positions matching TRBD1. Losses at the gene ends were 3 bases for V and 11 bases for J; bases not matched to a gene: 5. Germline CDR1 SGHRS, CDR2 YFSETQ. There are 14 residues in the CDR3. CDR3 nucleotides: TGCGCCAGCAGCTGGGGGACAGGGGTAACACCCCTCCACTTT. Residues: CASSWGTGVTPLHF. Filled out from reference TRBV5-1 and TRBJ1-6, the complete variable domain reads KAGVTQTPRYLIKTRGQQVTLSCSPISGHRSVSWYQQTPGQGLQFLFEYFSETQRNKGNFPGRFSGRQFSNSRSEMNVSTLELGDSALYLCASSWGTGVTPLHFGNGTRLTVT.

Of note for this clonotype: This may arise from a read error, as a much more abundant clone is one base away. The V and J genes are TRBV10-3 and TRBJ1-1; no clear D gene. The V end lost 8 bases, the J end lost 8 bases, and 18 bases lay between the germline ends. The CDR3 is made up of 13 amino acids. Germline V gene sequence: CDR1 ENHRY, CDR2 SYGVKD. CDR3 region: CAIRRERPREAFF. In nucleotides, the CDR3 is TGTGCCATCCGAAGAGAGCGGCCGCGGGAAGCTTTCTTT.

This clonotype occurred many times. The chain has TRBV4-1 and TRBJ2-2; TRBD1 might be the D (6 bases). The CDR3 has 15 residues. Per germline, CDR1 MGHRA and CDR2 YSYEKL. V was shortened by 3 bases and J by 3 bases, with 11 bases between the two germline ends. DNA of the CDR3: TGCGCCAGCAGCCACCACAAGGGGGACACCGGGGAGCTGTTTTTT. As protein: CASSHHKGDTGELFF.

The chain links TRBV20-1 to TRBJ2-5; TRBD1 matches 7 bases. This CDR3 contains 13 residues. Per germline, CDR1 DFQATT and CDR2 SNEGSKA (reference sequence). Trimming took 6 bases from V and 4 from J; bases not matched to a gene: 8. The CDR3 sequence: CSAARQGRETQYF. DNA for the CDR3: TGCAGTGCCGCGAGACAGGGTCGAGAGACCCAGTACTTC.

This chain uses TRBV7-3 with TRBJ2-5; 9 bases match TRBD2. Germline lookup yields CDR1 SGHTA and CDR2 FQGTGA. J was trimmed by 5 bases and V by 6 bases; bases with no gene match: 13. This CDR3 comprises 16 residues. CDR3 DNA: TGTGCCAGCAGTGGAGTCTTGCTAGCGGGAAAGGAGACCCAGTACTTC. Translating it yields CASSGVLLAGKETQYF.

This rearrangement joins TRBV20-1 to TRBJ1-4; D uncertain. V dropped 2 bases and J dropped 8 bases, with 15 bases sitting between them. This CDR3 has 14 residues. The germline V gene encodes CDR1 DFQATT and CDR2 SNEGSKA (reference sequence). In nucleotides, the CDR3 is TGCAGTGCTAGACTGGCGAGGGTAGGGGAAAAACTGTTTTTT. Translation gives CSARLARVGEKLFF.

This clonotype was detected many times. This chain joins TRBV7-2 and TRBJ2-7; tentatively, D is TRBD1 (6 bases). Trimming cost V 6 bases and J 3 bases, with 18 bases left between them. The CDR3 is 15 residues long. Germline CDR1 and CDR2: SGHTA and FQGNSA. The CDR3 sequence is CASRLDSPSHYEQYF. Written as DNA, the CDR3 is TGTGCCAGCAGGTTGGACAGTCCATCCCACTACGAGCAGTACTTC.

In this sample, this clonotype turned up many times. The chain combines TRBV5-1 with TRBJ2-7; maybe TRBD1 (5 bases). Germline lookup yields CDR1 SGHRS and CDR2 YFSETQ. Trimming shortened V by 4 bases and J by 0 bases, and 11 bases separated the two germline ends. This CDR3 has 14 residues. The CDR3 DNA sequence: TGCGCCAGCAGCGCGCAGGGAAGCTCCTACGAGCAGTACTTC. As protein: CASSAQGSSYEQYF. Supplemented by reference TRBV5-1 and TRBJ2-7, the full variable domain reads KAGVTQTPRYLIKTRGQQVTLSCSPISGHRSVSWYQQTPGQGLQFLFEYFSETQRNKGNFPGRFSGRQFSNSRSEMNVSTLELGDSALYLCASSAQGSSYEQYFGPGTRLTVT.

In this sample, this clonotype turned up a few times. The CDR3, as DNA: TGCAGCGTGTCCGGGCAGGGTATGGGCAATGAGCAGTTCTTC. As protein: CSVSGQGMGNEQFF. This chain links TRBV29-1 with TRBJ2-1, with D perhaps matching TRBD1 (5 bases). Looked up from germline, CDR1 is SQVTM and CDR2 is ANQGSEA. V was pared by 6 bases and J by 6 bases, with 18 bases between. This CDR3 has 14 residues.

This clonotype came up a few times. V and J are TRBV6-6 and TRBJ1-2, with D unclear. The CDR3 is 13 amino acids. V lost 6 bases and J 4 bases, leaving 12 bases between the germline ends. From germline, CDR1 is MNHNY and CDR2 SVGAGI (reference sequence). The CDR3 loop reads CASSNGGSYGYTF. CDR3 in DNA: TGTGCCAGCAGCAACGGCGGCAGCTATGGCTACACCTTC.

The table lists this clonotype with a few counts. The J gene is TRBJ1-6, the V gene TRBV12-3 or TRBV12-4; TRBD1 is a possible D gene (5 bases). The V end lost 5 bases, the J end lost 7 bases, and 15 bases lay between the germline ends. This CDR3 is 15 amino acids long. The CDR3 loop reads CASSAWPGGNSPLHF. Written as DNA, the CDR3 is TGTGCCAGCAGTGCTTGGCCCGGGGGAAATTCACCCCTCCACTTT.

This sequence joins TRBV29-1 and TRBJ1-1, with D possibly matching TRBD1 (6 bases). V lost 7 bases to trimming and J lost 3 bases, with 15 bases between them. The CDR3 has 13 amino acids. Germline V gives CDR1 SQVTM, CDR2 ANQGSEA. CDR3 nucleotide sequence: TGCAGCGGAGGGCAGGGGATGGACACTGAAGCTTTCTTT. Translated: CSGGQGMDTEAFF. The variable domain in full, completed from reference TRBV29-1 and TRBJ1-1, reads SAVISQKPSRDICQRGTSLTIQCQVDSQVTMMFWYRQQPGQSLTLIATANQGSEATYESGFVIDKFPISRPNLTFSTLTVSNMSPEDSSIYLCSGGQGMDTEAFFGQGTRLTVV.

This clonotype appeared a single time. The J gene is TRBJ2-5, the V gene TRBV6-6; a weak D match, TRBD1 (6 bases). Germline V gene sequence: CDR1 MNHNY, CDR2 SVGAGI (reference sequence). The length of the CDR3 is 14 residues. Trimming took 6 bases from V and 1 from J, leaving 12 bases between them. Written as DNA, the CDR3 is TGTGCCAGCAGACAGGACAGCGTCCAAGAGACCCAGTACTTC. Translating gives CASRQDSVQETQYF.

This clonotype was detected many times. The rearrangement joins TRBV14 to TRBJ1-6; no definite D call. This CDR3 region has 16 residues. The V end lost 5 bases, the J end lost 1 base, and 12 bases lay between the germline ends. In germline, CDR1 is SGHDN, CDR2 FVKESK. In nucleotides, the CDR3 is TGTGCCAGCAGCAAGGTGCGGGGATCCTATAATTCACCCCTCCACTTT. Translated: CASSKVRGSYNSPLHF.

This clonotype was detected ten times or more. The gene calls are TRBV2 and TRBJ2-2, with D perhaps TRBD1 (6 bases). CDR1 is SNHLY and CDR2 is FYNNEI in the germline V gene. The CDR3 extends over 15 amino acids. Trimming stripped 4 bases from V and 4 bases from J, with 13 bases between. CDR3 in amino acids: CASSVRTDLTGELFF. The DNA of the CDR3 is TGTGCCAGCAGTGTAAGGACAGATCTCACCGGGGAGCTGTTTTTT.